This T cell receptor (beta chain) comes out of a study of blood T cells in healthy people across ages. A second PCR, run for roughly 7 to 11 cycles, used a sample-barcoded 5' primer plus a J-beta primer mix. MiXCR, applied by TCRdb to the 5' RACE reads, yields one record per CDR3 protein. The repertoire holds a few hundred thousand distinct CDR3 sequences, with 27% as singletons. The CDR3 loop spans 14 amino acids. With V trimmed by 4 bases and J by 0 bases, 2 bases remained unmatched. The germline V gene encodes CDR1 GTSNPN and CDR2 SVGIG (reference sequence). The specimen was blood. The TCR sequence derives from a woman between 65 and 79 years old in good health. The gene calls are TRBV30 and TRBJ1-3; TRBD1 agrees at 8 bases. The CDR3 region is CAWTTGVSGNTIYF. In DNA, the CDR3 is TGTGCCTGGACGACAGGGGTCTCTGGAAACACCATATATTTT.